The T cell receptor (beta chain) described here comes from a study of post-analysis software for immune sequencing data. As for the study in general: In terms of disease course, relapsing-remitting, secondary progressive and progressive-relapsing multiple sclerosis were included.

Unique molecular identifiers were carried by the TCR beta cDNA libraries. TCRdb reprocessed the PCR reads with MiXCR, giving one entry per CDR3 protein. Among fewer than 550,000 distinct CDR3 sequences listed, roughly 34% were seen once. This clonotype has a handful of counts. No antigen is known for it. Broader study findings: About five TRBV segments, including TRBV5-6, TRBV5-1 and TRBV20-1, were more frequent in patients than controls. There was significantly lower normalized Chao1 diversity in multiple sclerosis patients than in controls.

The CDR3 is 15 residues long. V was pared by 3 bases and J by 7 bases, with 10 bases of the junction left unmatched. Per germline, CDR1 SGHRS and CDR2 YFSETQ. Sequencing was done on a sample of blood. The source is a girl between 2 and 17 years old with multiple sclerosis. The chain has TRBV5-1 and TRBJ1-1; 9 bases align to TRBD1. The CDR3 sequence: CASSSAPTGGLEAFF. The CDR3 DNA sequence: TGCGCCAGCAGCTCAGCTCCCACAGGGGGCCTTGAAGCTTTCTTT.